One and the same sample provided the 31 T cell receptor beta chains below, sequenced in a study of blood T cell repertoires in COVID-19. Produced via immunoSEQ multiplex PCR; TCRdb's table is partial and in-frame only. The sample lists fewer than 250,000 clones, about 83% seen once, with 2.5% to 3.5% in the top ten. Sequenced input: peripheral blood. These TCRs come from a man aged 45-65 years with active or convalescent COVID-19.

In this sample, this clone turned up a few times. In the same sample, other DNA sequences code for this CDR3. V usage is TRBV2 and J usage is TRBJ1-2; no clear D gene. This CDR3 region has 14 residues. V was shortened by 6 bases and J by 1 base, with 12 bases between the two germline ends. CDR1 and CDR2 (germline): SNHLY, FYNNEI. Here the CDR3 reads CASSPTVNNYGYTF. The DNA for the CDR3 is TGTGCCAGCAGCCCCACTGTCAATAACTATGGCTACACCTTC.

The genes are TRBV24-1 and TRBJ2-3; the match to TRBD1 covers 8 bases. V dropped 9 bases and J dropped 0; count of bases not matched to a gene: 1. Germline CDR1 reads KGHDR; CDR2 reads SFDVKD. The CDR3 has 13 residues. This chain's CDR3 is CATGQGSTDTQYF. The CDR3 nucleotides are TGTGCCACCGGACAGGGTAGCACAGATACGCAGTATTTT.

This clone was counted between two and nine times. CDR3 sequence: CASSPFLDTQYF. DNA of the CDR3: TGTGCCAGCAGCCCTTTTTTAGATACGCAGTATTTT. The chain combines TRBV14 with TRBJ2-3; D is unclear. The V gene lost 4 bases and the J gene lost 5 bases, with 7 bases spanning the gap. The CDR3 has 12 amino acids. From germline, CDR1 is SGHDN and CDR2 FVKESK.

The chain is built from TRBV10-3 and TRBJ2-5, with D possibly matching TRBD1 (6 bases). Germline lookup yields CDR1 ENHRY and CDR2 SYGVKD. The CDR3 contains 12 residues. V shed 11 bases and J shed 1 base, with 11 bases lying between them. In DNA, the CDR3 is TGTGCCGTCGGGACAATCCAAGAGACCCAGTACTTC. Protein sequence: CAVGTIQETQYF.

The chain couples TRBV6-2 or TRBV6-3 to TRBJ1-1; no reliable D call. Germline V gene data show CDR1 as MNHEY and CDR2 as SVGEGT. V was cut by 4 bases and J by 3 bases, with 9 bases left in between. The CDR3 has 13 residues. In DNA form, the CDR3 reads TGTGCCAGCAGTTTTGAGGTTGACACTGAAGCTTTCTTT. This codes for CASSFEVDTEAFF.

Remarks on this clone: Its ends do not fully match the called genes, so a read error is possible. The chain recombines TRBV9 with TRBJ2-4, with D tentatively TRBD2 (5 bases). Germline values: CDR1 SGDLS, CDR2 YYNGEE. This CDR3 has 14 residues. The CDR3 spells CASSVGGDRRGWVF. The DNA of the CDR3 is TGTGCCAGCAGCGTAGGAGGAGATCGGAGAGGGTGGGTGTTC.

This chain joins TRBV19 and TRBJ2-1; 10 bases align to TRBD1. From germline, CDR1 is LNHDA and CDR2 SQIVND (reference sequence). The V segment lost 2 bases and the J segment 2 bases; nucleotides outside the gene matches: 3. The CDR3 sequence is 16 residues long. Here the CDR3 reads CASSITGQGAYNEQFF. The DNA for the CDR3 is TGTGCCAGTAGTATAACAGGACAGGGGGCCTACAATGAGCAGTTCTTC.

The chain carries TRBV2 and TRBJ2-3; D might be TRBD1 (6 bases). The V gene lost 8 bases and the J gene lost 5 bases, with 14 bases spanning the gap. This CDR3 has 13 residues. The germline CDR1 and CDR2 sequences are SNHLY and FYNNEI. In DNA, the CDR3 is TGTGCCAGCCGACAGGCCCCCGGAGATACGCAGTATTTT. This codes for CASRQAPGDTQYF. Together with reference TRBV2 and TRBJ2-3, the CDR3 gives the full variable domain: EPEVTQTPSHQVTQMGQEVILRCVPISNHLYFYWYRQILGQKVEFLVSFYNNEISEKSEIFDDQFSVERPDGSNFTLKIRSTKLEDSAMYFCASRQAPGDTQYFGPGTRLTVL.

V gene TRBV19 combines with J gene TRBJ1-2, with 8 bases lining up with TRBD1. Losses at the gene ends were 3 bases for V and 4 bases for J; bases not matched to a gene: 7. Germline lookup yields CDR1 LNHDA and CDR2 SQIVND (reference sequence). The CDR3 spans 15 residues. The CDR3, as DNA: TGTGCCAGTAGTATGGGTCACAGGGGGATCTATGGCTACACCTTC. The encoded protein is CASSMGHRGIYGYTF.

The chain carries TRBV5-4 and TRBJ1-2, with TRBD1 matching 10 bases. Germline CDR1 SGHNT, CDR2 YYREEE (reference sequence). This CDR3 contains 14 residues. Trimming removed 4 bases from V and 5 bases from J; junction bases left unmatched: 5. In nucleotides, the CDR3 is TGTGCCAGCAGCATAAGACAGGGGGCATATGGCTACACCTTC. It yields the protein CASSIRQGAYGYTF.

The V call is TRBV14, the J call TRBJ2-1, with D tentatively TRBD2 (7 bases). V was trimmed by 0 bases and J by 5 bases, leaving 23 bases between them. Looked up from germline, CDR1 is SGHDN and CDR2 is FVKESK. There are 19 residues in the CDR3. The CDR3 DNA reads TGTGCCAGCAGCCAAGATTCCGGATTTGGGGGGGCTAGGGACAATGAGCAGTTCTTC. It yields the protein CASSQDSGFGGARDNEQFF.

This clone was detected only once. J is TRBJ1-5 and V is TRBV5-8; D not resolved. Trimming left V 4 bases short and J 0 bases short, with 11 bases between. Germline assignment: CDR1 SGHTS and CDR2 YDEGEE. This CDR3 region has 15 residues. The CDR3 sequence is CASSQAGYSNQPQHF. The CDR3 nucleotides are TGTGCCAGCAGCCAGGCGGGATATAGCAATCAGCCCCAGCATTTT.

The CDR3 DNA reads as TGTGCCAGCTCACCACAGGGGAAGGCTGAAAAACTGTTTTTT. As protein: CASSPQGKAEKLFF. V and J are TRBV18 and TRBJ1-4, with a possible D match to TRBD1 (5 bases). From germline, CDR1 is KGHSH and CDR2 LQKENI. This CDR3 has 14 residues. Trimming left V 1 base short and J 7 bases short, with 10 bases between.

CDR3 in amino acids: CASKESWRGYGYTF. The CDR3 coding sequence is TGTGCCAGCAAGGAGAGTTGGAGAGGTTATGGCTACACCTTC. The chain uses TRBV27 and TRBJ1-2; D not certain. The CDR3 runs to 14 residues. Germline V gene data show CDR1 as MNHEY and CDR2 as SMNVEV (reference sequence). V lost 7 bases to trimming and J lost 5 bases, with 17 bases between them.

This chain uses TRBV9 with TRBJ2-3; 10 nucleotides agree with TRBD2. The CDR3 runs to 14 residues. Germline V gene lookup returns CDR1 SGDLS and CDR2 YYNGEE. V lost 5 bases, J lost 5 bases, and 5 bases stayed unmatched. For the CDR3, the DNA is TGTGCCAGCAGTACTAGCGGGAAATTAGATACGCAGTATTTT. Its translation is CASSTSGKLDTQYF.

The chain is built from TRBV5-1 and TRBJ2-3; D is unclear. This CDR3 spans 15 amino acids. V was shortened by 2 bases and J by 2 bases, with 12 bases between the two germline ends. Looked up from germline, CDR1 is SGHRS and CDR2 is YFSETQ. The CDR3 loop reads CASSLGSTVTDTQYF. CDR3 sequence (DNA): TGCGCCAGCAGCTTAGGATCCACAGTCACAGATACGCAGTATTTT.

This chain uses TRBV12-3 or TRBV12-4 with TRBJ1-3; D perhaps matches TRBD1 (6 bases). CDR3 length: 13 amino acids. The ends were cut back, 8 bases at V and 0 bases at J, with 8 bases in the middle. The CDR3 loop is CASFRGSGNTIYF. CDR3 nucleotide sequence: TGTGCCAGCTTCAGGGGCTCTGGAAACACCATATATTTT.

This sequence joins TRBV10-2 and TRBJ2-2; D is possibly TRBD1 (5 bases). Germline CDR1 is WSHSY and CDR2 is SAAADI. The CDR3 consists of 14 residues. V was trimmed by 8 bases and J by 1 base, leaving 11 bases between them. CDR3 nucleotides: TGCGCCAGCCGCCTAGGGGTGAACACCGGGGAGCTGTTTTTT. Residues: CASRLGVNTGELFF.

In its sample, this clone was seen a few times. This chain links TRBV5-8 with TRBJ2-5; 7 nucleotides match TRBD1. The ends lost 2 bases at V and 5 bases at J; junction bases unmatched: 6. The germline V gene encodes CDR1 SGHTS and CDR2 YDEGEE. This CDR3 has 14 residues. CDR3 bases: TGTGCCAGCAGCTTCCGAGGGGGCGGGGAGACCCAGTACTTC. Protein sequence: CASSFRGGGETQYF.

The V gene is TRBV29-1, the J gene TRBJ2-5, with a possible D match to TRBD1 (5 bases). Germline-derived CDR1 and CDR2 are SQVTM and ANQGSEA. V dropped 4 bases and J dropped 1 base, with 13 bases sitting between them. The CDR3 length is 14 residues. The CDR3 loop reads CSVVMTVPQETQYF. The DNA of the CDR3 is TGCAGCGTTGTCATGACAGTTCCCCAAGAGACCCAGTACTTC.

This clone has a single count. This sequence joins TRBV28 and TRBJ1-5; 7 bases map to TRBD1. CDR1 and CDR2 from the germline V gene are MDHEN and SYDVKM. The CDR3 extends over 17 amino acids. V shed 5 bases and J 3 bases; nucleotides not matched to a gene: 13. This CDR3 reads CASSLRALRGDNQPQHF. The CDR3 nucleotides are TGTGCCAGCAGTCTCCGGGCCCTCAGGGGGGACAATCAGCCCCAGCATTTT.

This sequence joins TRBV5-4 and TRBJ1-6; 7 nucleotides match TRBD1. Trimming removed 1 base from V and 8 bases from J; junction bases left unmatched: 9. CDR1 SGHNT and CDR2 YYREEE come from the germline V gene (reference sequence). The CDR3 has 16 residues. The CDR3, as DNA: TGTGCCAGCAGCTTGCCCACTACAGGGGTAGATTCACCCCTCCACTTT. Residues: CASSLPTTGVDSPLHF.

The chain is built from TRBV11-2 and TRBJ1-2; 10 bases are a match to TRBD1. Germline V CDR1 and CDR2: SGHAT, FQNNGV. After removal of 2 bases from V and 1 base from J, the junction contained 4 bases not matched to a gene. The CDR3 runs 16 residues. The CDR3 nucleotides are TGTGCCAGCAGCTTATTGGGACAGGGGTATAACTATGGCTACACCTTC. This gives the protein CASSLLGQGYNYGYTF.

The V call is TRBV18, the J call TRBJ2-7, with 8 bases identical to TRBD1. CDR1 KGHSH and CDR2 LQKENI come from the germline V gene. The CDR3 has 14 amino acids. The J segment lost 6 bases and the V segment lost 3 bases, leaving 7 bases of the junction unmatched. The CDR3 nucleotides read TGTGCCAGCTCACCGGACAGGGCGGTGCGCGAGCAGTACTTC. This gives the protein CASSPDRAVREQYF.

The gene calls are TRBV27 and TRBJ1-2, with D possibly TRBD1 on 6 matching bases. The CDR3 length is 16 residues. CDR1 and CDR2 from the germline V gene are MNHEY and SMNVEV (reference sequence). V was shortened by 0 bases and J by 8 bases, with 19 bases between the two germline ends. CDR3 amino acids: CASSLSFQLIRGGYTF. CDR3 DNA sequence: TGTGCCAGCAGTTTATCTTTTCAGTTGATCAGGGGAGGCTACACCTTC.

The sample holds a few counts of this clone. An end of the junction does not agree with germline; a read error may underlie this. The rearrangement joins TRBV3-1 (or the pseudogene TRBV3-2) to TRBJ2-7; D is unclear. The length of the CDR3 is 15 residues. CDR1 is LGHDT, CDR2 YNNKEL, per germline (reference sequence). The CDR3 DNA follows: TGTGCCAGCAGGCAAGCTGGTTCGGGTGGCTACGAGCAGTACTTC. Amino acid sequence: CASRQAGSGGYEQYF.

The V gene is TRBV5-1, the J gene TRBJ1-1; D is uncertain. CDR1 SGHRS and CDR2 YFSETQ come from the germline V gene. CDR3 length: 15 amino acids. The V end was cut by 2 bases, the J end by 3 bases, with 14 bases between. CDR3 amino acids: CASSFKDRRDTEAFF. The CDR3 coding sequence is TGCGCCAGCAGCTTCAAGGACCGGAGGGACACTGAAGCTTTCTTT.

The rearrangement links TRBV5-6 to TRBJ2-3, with a possible D match to TRBD1 (5 bases). The CDR3 extends over 14 amino acids. From germline, CDR1 is SGHDT and CDR2 YYEEEE. V lost 0 bases and J 5 bases, leaving 10 bases between the germline ends. Written as DNA, the CDR3 is TGTGCCAGCAGCTTGGTGCAGGGTGTAGATACGCAGTATTTT. It is translated as CASSLVQGVDTQYF.

As DNA, the CDR3 is TGTGCCAGCATCGAGTGGAGGGGCTACACCTTC. Protein: CASIEWRGYTF. The V gene is TRBV2, the J gene TRBJ1-2; D remains unclear. This CDR3 contains 11 residues. CDR1 is SNHLY, CDR2 FYNNEI, per germline. With 7 bases removed from V and 8 bases from J, the gap between germline ends came to 11 bases. The full variable domain, rest sourced from reference TRBV2 and TRBJ1-2, is EPEVTQTPSHQVTQMGQEVILRCVPISNHLYFYWYRQILGQKVEFLVSFYNNEISEKSEIFDDQFSVERPDGSNFTLKIRSTKLEDSAMYFCASIEWRGYTFGSGTRLTVV.

V is TRBV9 and J is TRBJ1-3, with 7 bases aligning to TRBD1. V shed 1 base, J shed 3 bases, and the junction held 4 bases outside the gene matches. The CDR3 is 15 residues long. CDR1 and CDR2 from the germline V gene are SGDLS and YYNGEE. CDR3 DNA: TGTGCCAGCAGCGTAAGACAGGGAGGTGGAAACACCATATATTTT. Its protein is CASSVRQGGGNTIYF.

The chain uses TRBV6-5 and TRBJ1-2; 8 nucleotides agree with TRBD1. The germline V gene has CDR1 MNHEY and CDR2 SVGAGI. The CDR3 totals 14 residues. V lost 0 bases to trimming and J lost 4 bases; unmatched junction nucleotides: 1. The DNA of the CDR3 is TGTGCCAGCAGTTACTCCACAGGGGGCTATGGCTACACCTTC. Translating gives CASSYSTGGYGYTF.